This record concerns one T cell receptor beta chain sequence. CDR1 is SEHNR, CDR2 FQNEAQ, per germline (reference sequence). Trimming pared 4 bases from V and 7 bases from J, leaving 13 bases between. CDR3 length: 14 residues. The record originates from a study of blood T cell repertoires in COVID-19. Looking at the study overall: T cells, B-cell-depleted T cells, or PBMCs provided the cDNA or gDNA that served as material.

Per the study methods: Using reference gene primer amplification, nucleated cell counts were estimated. Data came from immunoSEQ multiplex PCR; TCRdb stores just in-frame clones and leaves some out. V, J and clone size reflect that table, while D and trimming were determined from the DNA. The data contain 300,000 to 450,000 clones, roughly nine tenths of them singletons. The sequencing sample was made of peripheral blood. This TCR was sampled from a woman aged 30 to 39 with COVID-19, enrolled during active disease. This rearrangement joins TRBV7-9 to TRBJ1-4; the D gene is possibly TRBD1 (6 bases). CDR3 bases: TGTGCCAGCAGCTCTCAGGGGATAGGTGAAAAACTGTTTTTT. Its translation: CASSSQGIGEKLFF.